The T cell receptor (beta chain) under discussion was sequenced for a study of PD-L1 blockade in urothelial cancer. At the level of the study: Patients went on atezolizumab in the mid-2010s, receiving 1,200 mg intravenously every 3 weeks. After treatment start, blood was analyzed at 3 weeks (second dose) and at 6 weeks.

Clones were read by immunoSEQ multiplex PCR, and TCRdb kept only the in-frame ones, dropping some. The table has approximately 83,000 clones, around four fifths seen once. The germline gives CDR1 SGHNT, CDR2 YYREEE (reference sequence). This CDR3 has 15 amino acids. V lost 2 bases to trimming and J lost 5 bases; unmatched junction nucleotides: 5. This clone was seen only a few times. Time point noted: peripheral blood 6 weeks after treatment start. Source: PBMCs, taken around atezolizumab (anti-PD-L1) treatment. This TCR was recovered from a man in his 70s with urothelial cancer. The chain has TRBV5-4 and TRBJ2-3; 10 positions agree with TRBD2. The CDR3 DNA follows: TGTGCCAGCAGCTTCAAGCGGGGGGGTGGAGATACGCAGTATTTT. Its translation is CASSFKRGGGDTQYF.